What follows are 10 T cell receptor beta chains derived from one specimen sequenced in a study of shared clonotypes between healthy human individuals. Sequenced by immunoSEQ multiplex PCR; TCRdb stores in-frame clones only, minus some. Of over a million clones listed, roughly 98.5% are singletons. Sequenced sample: naive CD4+ T cells sorted from blood. Stated subset: CD45RA+ positively selected. The source is a man aged 25 to 45 in good health.

The V and J genes are TRBV10-3 and TRBJ2-3; no clear D gene. CDR1 ENHRY and CDR2 SYGVKD come from the germline V gene. The V end was cut by 7 bases, the J end by 7 bases, with 12 bases between. This CDR3 region has 12 residues. DNA of the CDR3: TGTGCCATCACCAATAACGTGAATACGCAGTATTTT. This translates into CAITNNVNTQYF.

The chain uses TRBV5-1 and TRBJ2-1, with 11 bases matching TRBD2. Germline-derived CDR1 and CDR2 are SGHRS and YFSETQ. The V and J ends lost 6 bases and 7 bases, in that order; junction bases with no gene match: 9. This CDR3 region has 15 residues. The CDR3 reads CASTLAGGAENEQFF. CDR3 DNA: TGCGCCAGCACCTTAGCGGGAGGGGCTGAGAATGAGCAGTTCTTC. The full variable domain, in which reference TRBV5-1 and TRBJ2-1 provide the parts outside the CDR3, is KAGVTQTPRYLIKTRGQQVTLSCSPISGHRSVSWYQQTPGQGLQFLFEYFSETQRNKGNFPGRFSGRQFSNSRSEMNVSTLELGDSALYLCASTLAGGAENEQFFGPGTRLTVL.

The V gene is TRBV30, the J gene TRBJ1-5; D is unclear. The CDR3 is 16 amino acids. Germline V gives CDR1 GTSNPN, CDR2 SVGIG (reference sequence). Trimming removed 3 bases from V and 3 bases from J, with 18 bases in between. The CDR3 spells CAWSPIGPQANQPQHF. The CDR3 bases are TGTGCCTGGAGCCCGATTGGACCGCAGGCCAATCAGCCCCAGCATTTT.

The chain joins TRBV29-1 to TRBJ1-2, with D unresolved. Germline V gene lookup returns CDR1 SQVTM and CDR2 ANQGSEA. The germline V and J ends were trimmed by 5 bases and 7 bases, with 8 bases remaining between them. The CDR3 is 10 amino acids. The CDR3 sequence: CSVRRGGYTF. The CDR3 coding sequence is TGCAGCGTTCGTCGGGGTGGCTACACCTTC.

V usage is TRBV28 and J usage is TRBJ2-7; 7 nucleotides match TRBD1. Germline CDR1 and CDR2: MDHEN and SYDVKM. This CDR3 is built from 13 residues. The V segment lost 6 bases and the J segment 5 bases; nucleotides outside the gene matches: 7. The CDR3 coding sequence is TGTGCCAGCAGGCCGACAGGGCGCGACGAGCAGTACTTC. Its translation: CASRPTGRDEQYF.

CDR3 in DNA: TGTGCCAGCAGCTTAATCAAAACCTTCTATGGCTACACCTTC. Protein product: CASSLIKTFYGYTF. This chain joins TRBV11-1 and TRBJ1-2, with D uncertain. V lost 2 bases and J lost 4, with 11 bases in between. The CDR3 length is 14 residues. Germline CDR1 is SGHAT and CDR2 is FQDESV (reference sequence).

The chain combines TRBV9 with TRBJ2-3; 9 bases align to TRBD2. The CDR3 totals 18 residues. Germline V CDR1 and CDR2: SGDLS, YYNGEE. The J segment lost 4 bases and the V segment lost 1 base, leaving 13 bases of the junction unmatched. The CDR3 region has the DNA TGTGCCAGCAGCGTAACAGCCTCACTAGCGGGCGTTGCAGATACGCAGTATTTT. Translating gives CASSVTASLAGVADTQYF.

The chain has TRBV12-5 and TRBJ2-7; D is undetermined. V gave up 5 bases and J gave up 3 bases, with 8 bases separating them. This CDR3 is 12 amino acids long. Germline V gene sequence: CDR1 LGHNT, CDR2 FRNRAP. CDR3 loop: CASGLGYYEQYF. The CDR3 nucleotides are TGTGCTAGTGGTCTCGGATACTACGAGCAGTACTTC.

The rearrangement uses TRBV18 and TRBJ1-5, with D possibly being TRBD1 (6 bases). Deletions cut 6 bases from V and 3 bases from J, with 21 bases between. The germline V gene has CDR1 KGHSH and CDR2 LQKENI. This CDR3 spans 17 amino acids. The CDR3 region has the DNA TGTGCCAGCTCCCCCGGCGGCCGGGGGGGCTTCAATCAGCCCCAGCATTTT. Its translation: CASSPGGRGGFNQPQHF.

This sequence joins TRBV2 and TRBJ1-4; 7 bases fit TRBD1. This CDR3 is built from 18 residues. The J segment lost 7 bases and the V segment lost 11 bases, leaving 25 bases of the junction unmatched. Germline CDR1 is SNHLY and CDR2 is FYNNEI. The CDR3 here is CACRVVSRGRSNVEKLFF. As DNA, the CDR3 is TGTGCCTGTCGGGTGGTGTCAAGGGGGCGGTCGAATGTTGAAAAACTGTTTTTT.